This T cell receptor beta chain was captured by sequencing in a study of T cells in Graves' hyperthyroidism and ophthalmopathy. Study findings and constraints: The model predicted ophthalmopathy a median roughly six months before onset.

Patients were excluded because of uncontrolled infection, other autoimmune disease, pregnancy or lactation. As to this clonotype: The antigen remains unidentified.

What was amplified from RNA transcripts were TCR beta CDR3 regions. The HTBI primer set served for first-round RT-PCR of the TCR CDR3. Via MiXCR, TCRdb re-called the multiplex PCR reads, giving one row per CDR3 protein. This table holds about 280,000 distinct CDR3 sequences, under 30% found once. CDR3 length: 12 amino acids. Trimming removed 2 bases at V and 10 bases at J, with 6 bases between. CDR1 and CDR2 from the germline V gene are MNHNS and SASEGT. The TCR originated in a man between 35 and 55 years old with Graves' hyperthyroidism that later progressed to Graves' ophthalmopathy. V and J are TRBV6-1 and TRBJ2-6; D gene ambiguous. The specimen was blood. CDR3 in DNA: TGTGCCAGCAGTGAAAGGCCAAACGTCCTGACTTTC. As protein: CASSERPNVLTF.